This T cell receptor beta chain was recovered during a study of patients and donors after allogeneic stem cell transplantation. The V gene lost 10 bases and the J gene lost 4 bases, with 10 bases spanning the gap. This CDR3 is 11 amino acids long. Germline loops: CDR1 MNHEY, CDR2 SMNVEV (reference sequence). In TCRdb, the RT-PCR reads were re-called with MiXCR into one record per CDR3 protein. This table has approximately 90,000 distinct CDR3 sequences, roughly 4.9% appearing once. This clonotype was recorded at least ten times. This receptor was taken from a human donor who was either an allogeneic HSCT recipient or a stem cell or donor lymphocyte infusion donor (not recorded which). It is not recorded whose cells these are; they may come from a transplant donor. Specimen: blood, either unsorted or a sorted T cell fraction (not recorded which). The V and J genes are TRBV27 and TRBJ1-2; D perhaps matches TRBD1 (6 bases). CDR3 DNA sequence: TGTGCCACCACAGGGCCCTATGGCTACACCTTC. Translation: CATTGPYGYTF.